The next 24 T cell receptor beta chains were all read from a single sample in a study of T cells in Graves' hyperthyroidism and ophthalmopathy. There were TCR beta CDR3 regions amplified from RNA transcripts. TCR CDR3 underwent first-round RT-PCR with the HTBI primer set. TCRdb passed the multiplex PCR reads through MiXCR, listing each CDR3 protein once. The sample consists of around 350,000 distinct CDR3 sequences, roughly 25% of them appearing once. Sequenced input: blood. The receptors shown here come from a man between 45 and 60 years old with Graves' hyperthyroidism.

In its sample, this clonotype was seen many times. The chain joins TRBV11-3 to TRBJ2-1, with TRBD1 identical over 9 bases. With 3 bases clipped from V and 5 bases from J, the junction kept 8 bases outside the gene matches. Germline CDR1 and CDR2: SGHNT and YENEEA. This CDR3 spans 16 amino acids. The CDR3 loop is CASSFRRDRDHNEQFF. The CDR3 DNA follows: TGTGCCAGCAGCTTCCGGCGGGACAGGGACCACAATGAGCAGTTCTTC. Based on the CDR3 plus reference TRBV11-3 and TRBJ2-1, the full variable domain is EAGVVQSPRYKIIEKKQPVAFWCNPISGHNTLYWYLQNLGQGPELLIRYENEEAVDDSQLPKDRFSAERLKGVDSTLKIQPAELGDSAVYLCASSFRRDRDHNEQFFGPGTRLTVL.

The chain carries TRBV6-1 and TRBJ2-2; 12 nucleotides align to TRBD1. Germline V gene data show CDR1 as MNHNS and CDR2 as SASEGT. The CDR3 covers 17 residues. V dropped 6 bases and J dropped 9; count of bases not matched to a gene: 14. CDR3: CASRSGQGAIKNRELFF. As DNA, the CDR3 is TGTGCCAGCAGGTCGGGACAGGGGGCTATTAAGAACAGGGAGCTGTTTTTT.

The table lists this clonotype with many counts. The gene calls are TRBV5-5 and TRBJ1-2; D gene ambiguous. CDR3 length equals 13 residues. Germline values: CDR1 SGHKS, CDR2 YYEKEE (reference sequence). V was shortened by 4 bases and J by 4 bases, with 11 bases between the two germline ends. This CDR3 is CASSQFLTYGYTF. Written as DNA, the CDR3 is TGTGCCAGCAGCCAATTTCTCACCTATGGCTACACCTTC. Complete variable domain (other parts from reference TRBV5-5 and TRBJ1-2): DAGVTQSPTHLIKTRGQQVTLRCSPISGHKSVSWYQQVLGQGPQFIFQYYEKEERGRGNFPDRFSARQFPNYSSELNVNALLLGDSALYLCASSQFLTYGYTFGSGTRLTVV.

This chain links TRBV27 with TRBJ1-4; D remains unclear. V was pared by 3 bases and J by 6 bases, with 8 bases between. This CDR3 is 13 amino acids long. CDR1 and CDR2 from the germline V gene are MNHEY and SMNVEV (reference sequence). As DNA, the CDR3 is TGTGCCAGCAGTTTCCACGGCCATGAAAAACTGTTTTTT. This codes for CASSFHGHEKLFF. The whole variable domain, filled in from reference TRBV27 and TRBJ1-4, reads EAQVTQNPRYLITVTGKKLTVTCSQNMNHEYMSWYRQDPGLGLRQIYYSMNVEVTDKGDVPEGYKVSRKEKRNFPLILESPSPNQTSLYFCASSFHGHEKLFFGSGTQLSVL.

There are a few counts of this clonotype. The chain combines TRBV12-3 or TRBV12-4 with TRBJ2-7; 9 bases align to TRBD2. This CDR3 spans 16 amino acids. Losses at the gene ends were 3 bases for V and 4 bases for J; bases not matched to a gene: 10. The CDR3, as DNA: TGTGCCAGCAGTTTCGCCCTCGCGGGAGGGCCATACGAGCAGTACTTC. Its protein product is CASSFALAGGPYEQYF.

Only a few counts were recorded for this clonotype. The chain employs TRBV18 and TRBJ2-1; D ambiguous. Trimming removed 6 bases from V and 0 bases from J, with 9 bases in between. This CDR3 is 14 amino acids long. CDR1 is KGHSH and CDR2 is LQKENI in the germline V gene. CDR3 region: CASSRSSSYNEQFF. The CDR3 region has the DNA TGTGCCAGCTCTAGATCTAGCTCCTACAATGAGCAGTTCTTC.

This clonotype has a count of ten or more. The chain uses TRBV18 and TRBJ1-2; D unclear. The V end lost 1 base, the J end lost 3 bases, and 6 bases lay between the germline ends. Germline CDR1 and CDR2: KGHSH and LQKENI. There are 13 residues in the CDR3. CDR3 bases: TGTGCCAGCTCACCACAAACAGACTATGGCTACACCTTC. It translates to CASSPQTDYGYTF.

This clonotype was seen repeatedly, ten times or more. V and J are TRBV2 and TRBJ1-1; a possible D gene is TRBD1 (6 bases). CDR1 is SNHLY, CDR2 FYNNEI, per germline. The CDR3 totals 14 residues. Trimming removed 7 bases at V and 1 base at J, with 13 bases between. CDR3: CASISKGGNTEAFF. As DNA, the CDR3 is TGTGCCAGCATTTCCAAGGGGGGGAACACTGAAGCTTTCTTT.

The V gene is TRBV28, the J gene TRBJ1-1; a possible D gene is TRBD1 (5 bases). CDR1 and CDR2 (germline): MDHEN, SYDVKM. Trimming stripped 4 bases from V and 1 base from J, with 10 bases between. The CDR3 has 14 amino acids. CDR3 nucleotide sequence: TGTGCCAGCAGTTCGGGGACTCAGAACACTGAAGCTTTCTTT. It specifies CASSSGTQNTEAFF.

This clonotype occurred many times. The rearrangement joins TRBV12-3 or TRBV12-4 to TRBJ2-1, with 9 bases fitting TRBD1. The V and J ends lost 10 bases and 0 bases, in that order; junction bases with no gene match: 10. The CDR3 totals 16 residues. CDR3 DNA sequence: TGTGCCATCGACGGACAGGGGCCATACTCCTACAATGAGCAGTTCTTC. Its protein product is CAIDGQGPYSYNEQFF.

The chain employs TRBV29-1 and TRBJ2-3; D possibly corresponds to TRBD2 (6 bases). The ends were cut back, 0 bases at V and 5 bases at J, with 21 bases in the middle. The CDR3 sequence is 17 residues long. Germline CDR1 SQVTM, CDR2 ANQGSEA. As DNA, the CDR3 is TGCAGCGTTGAAGATCAGAGTAGCGGCCCCCGCGGAGATACGCAGTATTTT. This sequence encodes CSVEDQSSGPRGDTQYF.

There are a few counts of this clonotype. The DNA for the CDR3 is TGTGCCACCCGGGACAGCTCCTACAATGAGCAGTTCTTC. Translation gives CATRDSSYNEQFF. The V call is TRBV27, the J call TRBJ2-1; 7 nucleotides line up with TRBD1. J lost 0 bases, V lost 10 bases, and 3 bases had no gene match. Germline V gene lookup returns CDR1 MNHEY and CDR2 SMNVEV (reference sequence). The CDR3 sequence is 13 residues long.

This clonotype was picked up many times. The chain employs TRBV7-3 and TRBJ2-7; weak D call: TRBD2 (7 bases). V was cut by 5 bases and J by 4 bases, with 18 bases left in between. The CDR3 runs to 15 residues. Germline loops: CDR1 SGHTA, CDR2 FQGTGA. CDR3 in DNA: TGTGCCAGCAGCGTTCAAGCGGGACAATCTTACGAGCAGTACTTC. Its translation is CASSVQAGQSYEQYF.

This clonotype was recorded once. Written as DNA, the CDR3 is TGCGCCAGCAGCTCATCTAGCGGGAGGGCCCTCGGGACAGATACGCAGTATTTT. It yields the protein CASSSSSGRALGTDTQYF. This chain joins TRBV5-1 and TRBJ2-3; 12 bases match TRBD2. CDR1 is SGHRS and CDR2 is YFSETQ in the germline V gene. V lost 3 bases to trimming and J lost 3 bases; unmatched junction nucleotides: 11. The CDR3 runs to 18 residues.

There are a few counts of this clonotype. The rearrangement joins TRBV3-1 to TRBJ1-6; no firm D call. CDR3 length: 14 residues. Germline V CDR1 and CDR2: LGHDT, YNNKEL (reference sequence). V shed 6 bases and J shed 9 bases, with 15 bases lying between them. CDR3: CASSEGSGSSPLHF. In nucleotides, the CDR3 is TGTGCCAGCAGTGAAGGGTCAGGCTCTTCACCCCTCCACTTT.

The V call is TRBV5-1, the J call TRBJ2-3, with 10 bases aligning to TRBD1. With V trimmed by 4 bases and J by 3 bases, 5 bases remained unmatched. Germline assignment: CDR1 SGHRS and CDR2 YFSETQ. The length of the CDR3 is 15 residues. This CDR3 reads CASSGGQGWTDTQYF. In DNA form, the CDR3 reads TGCGCCAGCAGCGGGGGACAGGGGTGGACAGATACGCAGTATTTT.

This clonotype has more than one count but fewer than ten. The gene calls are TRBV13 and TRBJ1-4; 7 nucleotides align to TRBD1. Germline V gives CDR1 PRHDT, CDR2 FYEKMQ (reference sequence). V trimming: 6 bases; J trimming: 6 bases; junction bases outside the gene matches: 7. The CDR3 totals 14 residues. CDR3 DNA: TGTGCCAGCAGGCGGACAGGCCAGGATGAAAAACTGTTTTTT. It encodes CASRRTGQDEKLFF.

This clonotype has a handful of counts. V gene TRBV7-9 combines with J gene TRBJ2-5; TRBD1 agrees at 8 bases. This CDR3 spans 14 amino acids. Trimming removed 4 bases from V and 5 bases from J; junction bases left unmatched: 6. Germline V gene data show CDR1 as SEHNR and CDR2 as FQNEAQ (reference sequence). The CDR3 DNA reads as TGTGCCAGCAGCTCCCCGGACAGGGCTGAGACCCAGTACTTC. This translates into CASSSPDRAETQYF.

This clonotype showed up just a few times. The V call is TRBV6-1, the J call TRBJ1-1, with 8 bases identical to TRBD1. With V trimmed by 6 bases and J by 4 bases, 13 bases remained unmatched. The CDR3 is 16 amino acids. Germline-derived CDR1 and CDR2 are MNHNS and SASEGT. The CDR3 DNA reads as TGTGCCAGCAGACGGGACAGGATGTTAGCCGGCACTGAAGCTTTCTTT. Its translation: CASRRDRMLAGTEAFF.

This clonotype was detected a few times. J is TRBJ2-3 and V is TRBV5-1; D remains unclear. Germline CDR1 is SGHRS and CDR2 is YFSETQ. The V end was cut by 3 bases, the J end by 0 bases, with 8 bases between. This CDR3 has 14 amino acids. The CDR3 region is CASSSGRSTDTQYF. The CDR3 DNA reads TGCGCCAGCAGCTCCGGACGCAGCACAGATACGCAGTATTTT.

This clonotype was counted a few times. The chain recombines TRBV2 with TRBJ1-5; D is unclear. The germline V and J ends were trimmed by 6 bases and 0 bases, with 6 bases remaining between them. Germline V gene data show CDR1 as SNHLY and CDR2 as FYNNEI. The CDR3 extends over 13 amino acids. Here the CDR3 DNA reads TGTGCCAGCAGAGGCACTAGCAATCAGCCCCAGCATTTT. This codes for CASRGTSNQPQHF. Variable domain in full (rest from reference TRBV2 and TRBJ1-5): EPEVTQTPSHQVTQMGQEVILRCVPISNHLYFYWYRQILGQKVEFLVSFYNNEISEKSEIFDDQFSVERPDGSNFTLKIRSTKLEDSAMYFCASRGTSNQPQHFGDGTRLSIL.

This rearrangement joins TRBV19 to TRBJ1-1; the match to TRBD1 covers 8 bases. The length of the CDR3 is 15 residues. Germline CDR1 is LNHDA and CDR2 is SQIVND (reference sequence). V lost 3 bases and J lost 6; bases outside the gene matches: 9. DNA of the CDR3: TGTGCCAGTAGTATTGACAGGGGAGTTTTTGCTGAAGCTTTCTTT. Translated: CASSIDRGVFAEAFF.

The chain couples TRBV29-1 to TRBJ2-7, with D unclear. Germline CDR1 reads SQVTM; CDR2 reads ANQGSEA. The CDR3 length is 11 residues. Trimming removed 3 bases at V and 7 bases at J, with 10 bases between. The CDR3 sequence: CSVEAAREQYF. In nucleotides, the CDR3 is TGCAGCGTTGAGGCGGCCAGGGAGCAGTACTTC.

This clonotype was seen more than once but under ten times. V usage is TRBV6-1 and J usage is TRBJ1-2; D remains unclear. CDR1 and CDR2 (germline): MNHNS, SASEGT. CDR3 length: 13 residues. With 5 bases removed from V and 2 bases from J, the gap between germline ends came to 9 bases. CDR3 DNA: TGTGCCAGCAGTCAGACCGAAAACTATGGCTACACCTTC. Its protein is CASSQTENYGYTF.